The 22 T cell receptor beta chains given below trace back to one sample, sequenced in a study of Graves' ophthalmopathy and Graves' hyperthyroidism. TCR beta CDR3 amplification used RNA transcripts. First-round RT-PCR employed HTBI primers, with a second-round multiplex PCR after it. Using its own MiXCR run on the multiplex PCR reads, TCRdb lists one record per CDR3 protein. The table has some 1.1 million distinct CDR3 sequences, about 40% seen once; the top ten hold around 10%. Material: peripheral blood or thyroid tissue (not recorded which). These receptors originate from an adult man with Graves' hyperthyroidism.

V and J are TRBV20-1 and TRBJ1-1; possible D gene TRBD1, 6 bases. The CDR3 is made up of 15 amino acids. V lost 3 bases and J 6 bases, leaving 20 bases between the germline ends. In germline, CDR1 is DFQATT, CDR2 SNEGSKA (reference sequence). The DNA for the CDR3 is TGCAGTGCTAGCTTAGATCCGGGACATAGTTCTGAAGCTTTCTTT. Residues: CSASLDPGHSSEAFF.

The chain employs TRBV25-1 and TRBJ2-7, with D uncertain. The germline gives CDR1 MGHDK, CDR2 SYGVNS. CDR3 length: 14 amino acids. Trimming removed 11 bases at V and 2 bases at J, with 19 bases between. CDR3 amino acids: CAWRDGLMAYEQYF. The CDR3 DNA reads as TGTGCCTGGAGAGATGGGCTGATGGCCTACGAGCAGTACTTC.

The chain carries TRBV29-1 and TRBJ1-1, with TRBD1 identical over 7 bases. Looked up from germline, CDR1 is SQVTM and CDR2 is ANQGSEA. With 6 bases clipped from V and 0 bases from J, the junction kept 7 bases outside the gene matches. The CDR3 contains 14 residues. The CDR3 loop reads CSVGTAVMNTEAFF. As DNA, the CDR3 is TGCAGCGTCGGGACAGCGGTAATGAACACTGAAGCTTTCTTT. Drawing the rest from reference TRBV29-1 and TRBJ1-1, the complete variable domain is SAVISQKPSRDICQRGTSLTIQCQVDSQVTMMFWYRQQPGQSLTLIATANQGSEATYESGFVIDKFPISRPNLTFSTLTVSNMSPEDSSIYLCSVGTAVMNTEAFFGQGTRLTVV.

This chain links TRBV12-3 or TRBV12-4 with TRBJ2-7; 10 nucleotides agree with TRBD2. The CDR3 totals 16 residues. Unmatched junction bases numbered 11, after V lost 6 bases and J lost 3 bases. The CDR3 sequence is CASSSILAGEGYEQYF. CDR3 nucleotide sequence: TGTGCCAGCAGCTCTATTCTAGCGGGAGAGGGCTACGAGCAGTACTTC.

With regard to this clonotype: Its ends do not fully match the called genes, so a read error is possible. CDR3: CASSNNRGPGAFF. The CDR3 DNA sequence: TGTGCCAGCAGTAACAACAGGGGCCCCGGAGCTTTCTTT. The chain is built from TRBV10-3 and TRBJ1-1, with TRBD1 identical over 7 bases. The CDR3 is 13 residues long. Per the germline V gene, CDR1 is ENHRY and CDR2 is SYGVKD.

This clonotype was observed many times. V and J are TRBV20-1 and TRBJ1-5, with TRBD1 as a possible D gene (6 bases). This CDR3 region has 15 residues. The V gene's germline CDR1 is DFQATT and CDR2 SNEGSKA (reference sequence). The V gene lost 6 bases and the J gene lost 2 bases, with 17 bases spanning the gap. CDR3 coding DNA: TGCAGTGCGACCGTTACAGGGCCCGGCAATCAGCCCCAGCATTTT. Protein: CSATVTGPGNQPQHF.

The sample holds one count of this clonotype. CDR3 region: CASSQDLGYSYEQYF. In DNA form, the CDR3 reads TGTGCCAGCAGCCAAGATCTAGGTTACTCCTACGAGCAGTACTTC. This chain uses TRBV5-5 with TRBJ2-7, with D hard to call. This CDR3 region has 15 residues. CDR1 SGHKS and CDR2 YYEKEE come from the germline V gene (reference sequence). Trimming pared 4 bases from V and 0 bases from J, leaving 14 bases between.

This clonotype occurred many times. The chain has TRBV24-1 and TRBJ2-2; D gene ambiguous. Germline V gene data show CDR1 as KGHDR and CDR2 as SFDVKD. CDR3 size: 14 residues. The ends were cut back, 5 bases at V and 1 base at J, with 7 bases in the middle. The CDR3, as DNA: TGTGCCACCAGTGCCGGGTTGAACACCGGGGAGCTGTTTTTT. Residues: CATSAGLNTGELFF.

This clonotype was counted ten times or more. The chain joins TRBV5-6 to TRBJ1-6, with TRBD1 identical over 7 bases. There are 15 residues in the CDR3. The J segment lost 3 bases and the V segment lost 4 bases, leaving 4 bases of the junction unmatched. Germline V gene sequence: CDR1 SGHDT, CDR2 YYEEEE. The CDR3 DNA follows: TGTGCCAGCAGCCCTGGACAGGTCTATAATTCACCCCTCCACTTT. It translates to CASSPGQVYNSPLHF.

This clonotype was seen many times. This rearrangement joins TRBV2 to TRBJ2-5, with unresolved D. The V and J ends lost 3 bases and 5 bases respectively, with 10 bases between them. Germline loops: CDR1 SNHLY, CDR2 FYNNEI. This CDR3 spans 13 amino acids. CDR3 loop: CASSDSVRETQYF. CDR3 DNA: TGTGCCAGCAGTGATTCAGTTCGCGAGACCCAGTACTTC.

This clonotype was seen repeatedly, ten times or more. V gene TRBV29-1 combines with J gene TRBJ2-5; 14 bases line up with TRBD2. The length of the CDR3 is 16 residues. J lost 1 base, V lost 2 bases, and 3 bases had no gene match. The germline CDR1 and CDR2 sequences are SQVTM and ANQGSEA. This chain's CDR3 is CSVECGTSGSQETQYF. In DNA, the CDR3 is TGCAGCGTTGAATGTGGGACTAGCGGGAGCCAAGAGACCCAGTACTTC.

In DNA, the CDR3 is TGTGCCATCAGTGAGGGGGCGTCCGAGACCCAGTACTTC. This sequence encodes CAISEGASETQYF. V and J are TRBV10-3 and TRBJ2-5; tentative D call: TRBD1 (5 bases). CDR3 length equals 13 residues. V was pared by 2 bases and J by 5 bases, with 9 bases between. Germline V gene sequence: CDR1 ENHRY, CDR2 SYGVKD.

The V call is TRBV30, the J call TRBJ2-5; no firm D call. The CDR3 extends over 11 amino acids. Germline V lookup: CDR1 GTSNPN, CDR2 SVGIG (reference sequence). Trimming pared 5 bases from V and 2 bases from J, leaving 6 bases between. CDR3 nucleotides: TGTGCCTGGCATGGTCAAGAGACCCAGTACTTC. It is translated as CAWHGQETQYF.

As regards this clonotype: This may be a read error, as it is one base from a much larger clone. The genes are TRBV19 and TRBJ1-1; D gene uncertain. The CDR3 loop spans 14 amino acids. Germline V gives CDR1 LNHDA, CDR2 SQIVND (reference sequence). The CDR3 protein is CASSPWARSTEALF. The CDR3 DNA reads as TGTGCCAGTAGCCCGTGGGCGAGGAGCACTGAAGCTTTGTTT.

The CDR3 reads CASSLDRTITGELFF. CDR3 nucleotides: TGCGCCAGCAGCTTGGACCGGACCATCACCGGGGAGCTGTTTTTT. The chain employs TRBV5-1 and TRBJ2-2, with no clear D. CDR3 length: 15 amino acids. V lost 0 bases and J 4 bases, leaving 10 bases between the germline ends. Germline assignment: CDR1 SGHRS and CDR2 YFSETQ.

In regard to this clonotype: Because the CDR3 is missing its conserved closing phenylalanine or tryptophan, this is likely a read error. The CDR3 region has the DNA TGTGCCAGCAGTTTGGGCGGGCCGACCTATAATCCACCCCTCCACCTT. Protein sequence: CASSLGGPTYNPPLHL. The chain recombines TRBV5-4 with TRBJ1-6; no firm D call. The CDR3 loop spans 16 amino acids. Germline CDR1 reads SGHNT; CDR2 reads YYREEE (reference sequence).

The chain joins TRBV19 to TRBJ1-5, with D perhaps TRBD1 (5 bases). This CDR3 is built from 15 residues. CDR1 is LNHDA, CDR2 SQIVND, per germline (reference sequence). V was shortened by 3 bases and J by 4 bases, with 13 bases between the two germline ends. CDR3 amino acids: CASSIIRAENQPQHF. The CDR3 nucleotides are TGTGCCAGTAGTATCATCAGGGCGGAGAATCAGCCCCAGCATTTT.

This clonotype was picked up a small number of times. This sequence joins TRBV27 and TRBJ1-5, with TRBD1 as a possible D gene (5 bases). The CDR3 has 14 residues. Trimming took 0 bases from V and 8 from J, leaving 11 bases between them. Germline assignment: CDR1 MNHEY and CDR2 SMNVEV (reference sequence). The chain's CDR3 is CASSLSSGSKPQHF. Here the CDR3 DNA reads TGTGCCAGCAGTTTATCATCAGGGTCTAAGCCCCAGCATTTT.

At least ten counts were recorded for this clonotype. The gene calls are TRBV7-9 and TRBJ1-6, with a possible D match to TRBD1 (6 bases). The CDR3 spans 14 residues. Between the trimmed V and J ends, which lost 5 bases and 7 bases, there was a span of 12 bases. CDR1 and CDR2 (germline): SEHNR, FQNEAQ (reference sequence). The CDR3 spells CASSHRELNSPLHF. CDR3 DNA sequence: TGTGCCAGCAGCCACAGGGAATTGAATTCACCCCTCCACTTT.

This clonotype was found many times. The chain has TRBV6-2 or TRBV6-3 and TRBJ1-5; D remains ambiguous. The V end lost 3 bases, the J end lost 6 bases, and 6 bases lay between the germline ends. The CDR3 has 12 residues. Germline CDR1 and CDR2: MNHEY and SVGEGT. The chain's CDR3 is CASSYLSQPQHF. CDR3 sequence (DNA): TGTGCCAGCAGTTATTTATCTCAGCCCCAGCATTTT.

This clonotype was picked up a small number of times. V and J are TRBV5-4 and TRBJ2-5; 10 bases agree with TRBD1. Germline assignment: CDR1 SGHNT and CDR2 YYREEE (reference sequence). After removal of 4 bases from V and 5 bases from J, the junction contained 8 bases not matched to a gene. The CDR3 contains 15 residues. The CDR3 DNA follows: TGTGCCAGCAGCCTTGCCGGGACAGGGGACGAGACCCAGTACTTC. This encodes CASSLAGTGDETQYF.

The chain is built from TRBV7-9 and TRBJ1-5, with D uncertain. The V and J ends lost 3 bases and 3 bases respectively, with 15 bases between them. CDR1 is SEHNR, CDR2 FQNEAQ, per germline (reference sequence). CDR3 length: 16 residues. CDR3 coding DNA: TGTGCCAGCAGCTTCGTTAGCGGGCAGATCAATCAGCCCCAGCATTTT. Its protein product is CASSFVSGQINQPQHF.